The 5 T cell receptor beta chains reported below all come from one sample, sequenced in a study of T cell responses to AZD1222 COVID-19 vaccine. Produced via immunoSEQ multiplex PCR; TCRdb's table is partial and in-frame only. The profile shows about 120,000 clones, around 90% of them singletons. Sequenced material: peripheral blood, taken 28 days after the second AZD1222 dose. The receptor set was obtained from an adult who received the AZD1222 COVID-19 vaccine.

This chain connects TRBV19 to TRBJ1-5; no definite D call. The V and J ends lost 6 bases and 1 base respectively, with 19 bases between them. The CDR3 contains 17 residues. CDR1 and CDR2 (germline): LNHDA, SQIVND (reference sequence). The CDR3 spells CASSEMDYLGSNQPQHF. The CDR3 DNA sequence: TGTGCCAGTAGCGAGATGGACTACTTGGGCAGCAATCAGCCCCAGCATTTT.

The chain combines TRBV30 with TRBJ2-7, with TRBD2 matching over 8 bases. Germline V lookup: CDR1 GTSNPN, CDR2 SVGIG (reference sequence). Germline trimming cut 0 bases from V and 3 bases from J; bases unmatched to any gene: 4. The CDR3 is 14 residues long. CDR3 region: CAWSVPGGNYEQYF. CDR3 coding DNA: TGTGCCTGGAGTGTACCGGGGGGGAACTACGAGCAGTACTTC.

This clone was seen a few times. The chain combines TRBV7-2 with TRBJ2-3; 8 positions agree with TRBD2. V shed 3 bases and J 4 bases; nucleotides not matched to a gene: 9. CDR1 is SGHTA, CDR2 FQGNSA, per germline. The CDR3 is made up of 16 amino acids. In DNA, the CDR3 is TGTGCCAGCAGCTTTTCCGGGGGGGCGATCGCAGATACGCAGTATTTT. It is translated as CASSFSGGAIADTQYF.

The V gene is TRBV7-9, the J gene TRBJ1-6; 7 bases are shared with TRBD1. The CDR3 consists of 15 residues. Germline trimming cut 5 bases from V and 10 bases from J; bases unmatched to any gene: 11. Germline CDR1 SEHNR, CDR2 FQNEAQ (reference sequence). CDR3 nucleotide sequence: TGTGCCAGCAGCCAACCGACAGGGACCGACTCACCCCTCCACTTT. Encoded protein: CASSQPTGTDSPLHF.

The J gene is TRBJ2-1, the V gene TRBV11-2, with TRBD2 identical over 13 bases. The germline V gene encodes CDR1 SGHAT and CDR2 FQNNGV. V was pared by 5 bases and J by 13 bases, with 14 bases of the junction left unmatched. This CDR3 contains 16 residues. The chain's CDR3 is CASSPVRTSGGGGQFF. For the CDR3, the DNA is TGTGCCAGCAGCCCTGTTCGGACTAGCGGGGGAGGTGGACAGTTCTTC. Filled out from reference TRBV11-2 and TRBJ2-1, the complete variable domain reads EAGVAQSPRYKIIEKRQSVAFWCNPISGHATLYWYQQILGQGPKLLIQFQNNGVVDDSQLPKDRFSAERLKGVDSTLKIQPAKLEDSAVYLCASSPVRTSGGGGQFFGPGTRLTVL.